The 18 T cell receptor beta chains listed next were all sequenced from one sample in a study of blood T cell repertoires in COVID-19. TCRdb's copy holds only in-frame clones and misses some; the assay was immunoSEQ multiplex PCR. The sample yields some 200,000 clones, around 84% seen once. The sample was peripheral blood. The source of these receptors is a man between 25 and 39 years old with active or convalescent COVID-19.

The chain is built from TRBV24-1 and TRBJ1-4; 10 positions match TRBD1. The CDR3 sequence is 16 residues long. Trimming removed 3 bases from V and 8 bases from J; junction bases left unmatched: 8. The germline V gene encodes CDR1 KGHDR and CDR2 SFDVKD. CDR3 sequence: CATSDGPTGGQEKLFF. In DNA, the CDR3 is TGTGCCACCAGTGATGGTCCGACAGGGGGCCAAGAAAAACTGTTTTTT.

The genes are TRBV27 and TRBJ1-6, with D maybe TRBD1 (6 bases). Germline V lookup: CDR1 MNHEY, CDR2 SMNVEV (reference sequence). The V gene lost 5 bases and the J gene lost 8 bases, with 13 bases spanning the gap. The CDR3 is made up of 14 amino acids. The CDR3 nucleotides read TGTGCCAGCAGTCTGACAGGACGCTATTCACCCCTCCACTTT. Its translation: CASSLTGRYSPLHF.

V and J are TRBV19 and TRBJ1-5, with 9 bases that match TRBD1. The CDR3 totals 16 residues. Germline V lookup: CDR1 LNHDA, CDR2 SQIVND (reference sequence). J was trimmed by 1 base and V by 5 bases; bases with no gene match: 6. Here the CDR3 reads CASSLTQGASNQPQHF. As DNA, the CDR3 is TGTGCCAGTAGTCTAACACAGGGGGCGAGCAATCAGCCCCAGCATTTT.

This chain connects TRBV7-9 to TRBJ1-2; TRBD1 agrees at 9 bases. CDR1 SEHNR and CDR2 FQNEAQ come from the germline V gene (reference sequence). The length of the CDR3 is 15 residues. The trim removed 5 bases at V and 7 bases at J, leaving 11 bases unmatched. This CDR3 is CASSPRFTGGSGYTF. In nucleotides, the CDR3 is TGTGCCAGCAGCCCGCGGTTTACAGGGGGCTCTGGCTACACCTTC.

The V call is TRBV28, the J call TRBJ1-5, with no clear D. The CDR3 length is 13 residues. Germline V gene sequence: CDR1 MDHEN, CDR2 SYDVKM. V lost 7 bases and J 4 bases, leaving 11 bases between the germline ends. The chain's CDR3 is CASIRFGNQPQHF. The CDR3 region has the DNA TGTGCCAGCATAAGATTCGGGAATCAGCCCCAGCATTTT.

This sequence joins TRBV7-2 and TRBJ1-3; 9 bases are a match to TRBD1. Looked up from germline, CDR1 is SGHTA and CDR2 is FQGNSA. The CDR3 covers 16 residues. V lost 0 bases to trimming and J lost 7 bases; unmatched junction nucleotides: 7. CDR3 protein: CASSLAGQGPWNTIYF. The CDR3 bases are TGTGCCAGCAGCTTAGCGGGACAGGGACCCTGGAACACCATATATTTT.

The chain links TRBV5-1 to TRBJ1-3; 7 bases map to TRBD1. Per germline, CDR1 SGHRS and CDR2 YFSETQ. J gave up 0 bases and V 3 bases, and 9 bases lay outside the gene matches. The CDR3 is 17 residues long. The CDR3 region has the DNA TGCGCCAGCAGCTCGACAGGGAGTCCAAGCTCTGGAAACACCATATATTTT. This sequence encodes CASSSTGSPSSGNTIYF.

V usage is TRBV6-5 and J usage is TRBJ1-3, with D possibly matching TRBD1 (6 bases). Germline V gene sequence: CDR1 MNHEY, CDR2 SVGAGI. Trimming stripped 6 bases from V and 0 bases from J, with 9 bases between. CDR3 size: 14 residues. The CDR3 DNA is TGTGCCAGCAGGCAGGGGTTCTCTGGAAACACCATATATTTT. It translates to CASRQGFSGNTIYF.

This clone was counted once. J is TRBJ2-3 and V is TRBV21-1; the table names TRBD2, a call not compared with the DNA. TRBV21-1 corresponds to a pseudogene. The CDR3 sequence is 16 residues long. CDR3 region: CASSKMVSGREDTQYF. As DNA, the CDR3 is TGTGCCAGCAGCAAAATGGTCAGTGGGAGAGAAGATACGCAGTATTTT.

V gene TRBV9 combines with J gene TRBJ2-1; 8 nucleotides match TRBD2. The CDR3 is 16 residues long. Per germline, CDR1 SGDLS and CDR2 YYNGEE. The junction had 13 bases not matched to a gene; V was cut back by 1 base and J by 10 bases. The CDR3: CASSVHSGTGVGEQFF. CDR3 DNA: TGTGCCAGCAGCGTACATAGCGGGACCGGAGTAGGGGAGCAGTTCTTC.

The chain uses TRBV6-5 and TRBJ2-1; D may be TRBD2 (6 bases). The germline gives CDR1 MNHEY, CDR2 SVGAGI. Trimming removed 0 bases at V and 0 bases at J, with 9 bases between. The length of the CDR3 is 16 residues. This CDR3 reads CASSYSTGGSYNEQFF. The CDR3 DNA is TGTGCCAGCAGTTACTCGACCGGGGGCTCCTACAATGAGCAGTTCTTC.

The V and J genes are TRBV4-3 and TRBJ1-3; D unresolved. Germline CDR1 and CDR2: LGHNA and YSLEER. The CDR3 spans 16 residues. V was trimmed by 0 bases and J by 0 bases, leaving 9 bases between them. The CDR3 loop is CASSQERGSSGNTIYF. CDR3 DNA: TGCGCCAGCAGCCAAGAGCGAGGGAGCTCTGGAAACACCATATATTTT.

V gene TRBV6-5 combines with J gene TRBJ1-3; 8 bases align to TRBD1. V was pared by 5 bases and J by 5 bases, with 5 bases of the junction left unmatched. Germline V CDR1 and CDR2: MNHEY, SVGAGI. This CDR3 is built from 14 residues. For the CDR3, the DNA is TGTGCCAGCAGTCAGGGGGCCGTAAGAAACACCATATATTTT. Protein sequence: CASSQGAVRNTIYF.

V usage is TRBV9 and J usage is TRBJ1-1; D is uncertain. CDR1 SGDLS and CDR2 YYNGEE come from the germline V gene. Trimming pared 4 bases from V and 4 bases from J, leaving 20 bases between. This CDR3 region has 16 residues. The CDR3 loop reads CASSPDGVHWGTEAFF. CDR3 DNA sequence: TGTGCCAGCAGCCCCGACGGGGTTCACTGGGGCACTGAAGCTTTCTTT.

This clone was recorded once. The chain joins TRBV29-1 to TRBJ1-1, with a weak D call TRBD1 (5 bases). V dropped 0 bases and J dropped 3 bases, with 8 bases sitting between them. The CDR3 runs 13 residues. CDR1 is SQVTM, CDR2 ANQGSEA, per germline. This chain's CDR3 is CSVEDAGDTEAFF. CDR3 in DNA: TGCAGCGTTGAAGATGCGGGGGACACTGAAGCTTTCTTT.

This clone was seen only a few times. This chain joins TRBV6-2 or TRBV6-3 and TRBJ1-1; the D gene is possibly TRBD1 (5 bases). Germline assignment: CDR1 MNHEY and CDR2 SVGEGT. Trimming cost V 5 bases and J 8 bases, with 12 bases left between them. The CDR3 runs 12 residues. CDR3 region: CASSGPGGEAFF. The CDR3 DNA reads as TGTGCCAGCAGTGGTCCGGGGGGAGAAGCTTTCTTT.

The chain has TRBV10-2 and TRBJ2-7; TRBD2 is a possible D gene (6 bases). Germline-derived CDR1 and CDR2 are WSHSY and SAAADI. This CDR3 comprises 16 residues. Trimming pared 0 bases from V and 3 bases from J, leaving 15 bases between. CDR3 amino acids: CASSESISGGVYEQYV. In nucleotides, the CDR3 is TGCGCCAGCAGTGAGTCGATCTCCGGGGGAGTCTACGAGCAGTACGTC.

The chain couples TRBV29-1 to TRBJ2-7; TRBD2 aligns across 7 bases. CDR3 length: 12 amino acids. Germline CDR1 SQVTM, CDR2 ANQGSEA. Germline trimming cut 7 bases from V and 0 bases from J; bases unmatched to any gene: 3. In DNA, the CDR3 is TGCAGCGCTCTAGCGGCCTCCTACGAGCAGTACTTC. Protein product: CSALAASYEQYF.